A single sample gave rise to the 27 T cell receptor beta chains below, sequenced in a study of cytomegalovirus exposure and HLA in healthy donors. The PCR ran on 60 Vbeta and 13 Jbeta primers. Some clones are missing from TCRdb's copy, which holds only in-frame ones; the method was immunoSEQ multiplex PCR. The sample has about 110,000 clones, more than 70% seen once. The sequencing sample was made of PBMCs. The source of these receptors is a man aged 18 to 35 in good health and CMV-seronegative.

This chain connects TRBV7-8 to TRBJ1-1; D remains ambiguous. Trimming removed 4 bases at V and 5 bases at J, with 11 bases between. The CDR3 spans 13 residues. Germline V gene sequence: CDR1 SGHVS, CDR2 FQNEAQ. CDR3 in amino acids: CASSYPGGTEAFF. Here the CDR3 DNA reads TGTGCCAGCAGCTACCCCGGCGGGACTGAAGCTTTCTTT.

The J gene is TRBJ2-5, the V gene TRBV29-1, with D possibly matching TRBD1 (5 bases). With 4 bases removed from V and 5 bases from J, the gap between germline ends came to 11 bases. The CDR3 contains 12 residues. Germline CDR1 reads SQVTM; CDR2 reads ANQGSEA. CDR3 protein: CSVGGFRETQYF. The CDR3 DNA reads as TGCAGCGTTGGGGGCTTTCGCGAGACCCAGTACTTC.

V gene TRBV4-3 combines with J gene TRBJ1-2; possible D gene TRBD1, 5 bases. The V end lost 0 bases, the J end lost 0 bases, and 14 bases lay between the germline ends. The CDR3 consists of 17 residues. Per germline, CDR1 LGHNA and CDR2 YSLEER. CDR3 sequence (DNA): TGCGCCAGCAGCCAAGAGGGGCCGGGTAGGGCTAACTATGGCTACACCTTC. This encodes CASSQEGPGRANYGYTF.

V gene TRBV6-1 combines with J gene TRBJ2-5; 10 bases are shared with TRBD2. The J segment lost 5 bases and the V segment lost 3 bases, leaving 9 bases of the junction unmatched. Germline CDR1 is MNHNS and CDR2 is SASEGT. CDR3 size: 16 residues. The CDR3 nucleotides are TGTGCCAGCAGTGAGGCTAGCGGGGGTGTCCGGGAGACCCAGTACTTC. Protein sequence: CASSEASGGVRETQYF.

The rearrangement joins TRBV29-1 to TRBJ2-5; 7 nucleotides match TRBD2. CDR3 length: 12 amino acids. J was trimmed by 5 bases and V by 4 bases; bases with no gene match: 4. Germline V lookup: CDR1 SQVTM, CDR2 ANQGSEA. CDR3 region: CSVVGRGETQYF. The CDR3 DNA follows: TGCAGCGTTGTAGGGCGGGGGGAGACCCAGTACTTC.

This clone was seen a few times. The chain couples TRBV6-5 to TRBJ1-2; 9 bases agree with TRBD1. V shed 5 bases and J 4 bases; nucleotides not matched to a gene: 5. This CDR3 is built from 14 residues. Per the germline V gene, CDR1 is MNHEY and CDR2 is SVGAGI. The CDR3 here is CASSRTGVAYGYTF. In DNA, the CDR3 is TGTGCCAGCAGTCGGACAGGGGTGGCCTATGGCTACACCTTC.

V is TRBV11-2 and J is TRBJ1-6; 7 bases are shared with TRBD1. The CDR3 consists of 16 residues. The V and J ends lost 5 bases and 6 bases, in that order; junction bases with no gene match: 10. Looked up from germline, CDR1 is SGHAT and CDR2 is FQNNGV. This CDR3 is CASSQLPTGRNSPLHF. In nucleotides, the CDR3 is TGTGCCAGCAGCCAACTACCGACAGGGCGTAATTCACCCCTCCACTTT.

The chain combines TRBV6-5 with TRBJ1-2; TRBD1 agrees at 7 bases. CDR1 is MNHEY, CDR2 SVGAGI, per germline. V lost 10 bases and J lost 4; bases outside the gene matches: 15. This CDR3 is 15 amino acids long. The CDR3 coding sequence is TGTGCCACCCGATCGGGCCAGGGGGAGAGCTATGGCTACACCTTC. It encodes CATRSGQGESYGYTF.

The rearrangement links TRBV5-4 to TRBJ2-5; D might be TRBD1 (6 bases). The CDR3 contains 16 residues. The V end was cut by 3 bases, the J end by 5 bases, with 20 bases between. Germline V CDR1 and CDR2: SGHNT, YYREEE (reference sequence). The CDR3 DNA reads TGTGCCAGCAGCTCAACAGCCTCAGGGGTCGGGGAGACCCAGTACTTC. This codes for CASSSTASGVGETQYF.

The table lists this clone with a few counts. The chain joins TRBV28 to TRBJ1-5, with unresolved D. The CDR3 spans 13 residues. V was trimmed by 7 bases and J by 4 bases, leaving 11 bases between them. The germline V gene encodes CDR1 MDHEN and CDR2 SYDVKM. The CDR3 sequence is CASNSPSNQPQHF. The CDR3 DNA is TGTGCCAGCAACTCCCCGTCGAATCAGCCCCAGCATTTT.

This sequence joins TRBV27 and TRBJ2-7; 7 nucleotides align to TRBD1. From germline, CDR1 is MNHEY and CDR2 SMNVEV (reference sequence). The CDR3 is made up of 15 amino acids. Trimming removed 5 bases from V and 2 bases from J; junction bases left unmatched: 9. CDR3: CASSDFQGVPYEQYF. CDR3 DNA: TGTGCCAGCAGTGATTTTCAGGGGGTTCCCTACGAGCAGTACTTC.

The rearrangement uses TRBV18 and TRBJ2-5; D is unclear. V was clipped by 3 bases and J by 0 bases, with 8 bases between them. Germline V CDR1 and CDR2: KGHSH, LQKENI. This CDR3 has 14 amino acids. CDR3 amino acids: CASSPEANQETQYF. The CDR3 DNA reads as TGTGCCAGCTCACCTGAGGCTAACCAAGAGACCCAGTACTTC.

The rearrangement joins TRBV6-6 to TRBJ1-1; the D is unclear. V lost 0 bases, J lost 11 bases, and 10 bases lay in between. Germline-derived CDR1 and CDR2 are MNHNY and SVGAGI (reference sequence). The CDR3 contains 12 residues. The CDR3 is CASSYSSAGAFF. CDR3 DNA sequence: TGTGCCAGCAGTTACTCGTCGGCCGGGGCTTTCTTT.

J is TRBJ1-5 and V is TRBV6-1; no definite D call. CDR1 is MNHNS, CDR2 SASEGT, per germline. The CDR3 is 14 amino acids. V lost 7 bases and J 0 bases, leaving 10 bases between the germline ends. The chain's CDR3 is CASTAVYSNQPQHF. The CDR3 DNA reads TGTGCCAGCACTGCGGTTTATAGCAATCAGCCCCAGCATTTT.

This clone was detected many times. The V and J genes are TRBV6-1 and TRBJ2-1; 11 bases map to TRBD1. CDR3 length: 16 amino acids. Germline V gene sequence: CDR1 MNHNS, CDR2 SASEGT. V lost 3 bases and J lost 6; bases outside the gene matches: 7. The DNA of the CDR3 is TGTGCCAGCAGTGAGCCCCCCGGGACAGGGGGCAATGAGCAGTTCTTC. Amino acid sequence: CASSEPPGTGGNEQFF.

V gene TRBV6-6 combines with J gene TRBJ2-2, with D possibly being TRBD1 (7 bases). CDR1 is MNHNY and CDR2 is SVGAGI in the germline V gene (reference sequence). Trimming left V 7 bases short and J 5 bases short, with 17 bases between. The CDR3 has 15 residues. CDR3 sequence: CASTTGGGRTGELFF. CDR3 in DNA: TGTGCCAGCACCACCGGAGGGGGCCGGACCGGGGAGCTGTTTTTT.

There are a few counts of this clone. The gene calls are TRBV28 and TRBJ1-6; TRBD1 might be the D (6 bases). The CDR3 sequence is 15 residues long. Looked up from germline, CDR1 is MDHEN and CDR2 is SYDVKM. Between the trimmed V and J ends, which lost 6 bases and 0 bases, there was a span of 9 bases. CDR3 residues: CASRGTISYNSPLHF. CDR3 bases: TGTGCCAGCAGGGGGACAATCTCCTATAATTCACCCCTCCACTTT.

The chain links TRBV15 to TRBJ1-1; a weak D match, TRBD1 (6 bases). The germline V and J ends were trimmed by 3 bases and 6 bases, with 8 bases remaining between them. Germline-derived CDR1 and CDR2 are LNHNV and YYDKDF (reference sequence). The CDR3 is 12 amino acids. CDR3 sequence reads: CATSRGAAEAFF. The DNA for the CDR3 is TGTGCCACCAGCAGGGGGGCTGCTGAAGCTTTCTTT.

This chain links TRBV5-1 with TRBJ2-5; TRBD1 might be the D (6 bases). CDR1 is SGHRS, CDR2 YFSETQ, per germline. CDR3 length: 15 residues. Trimming took off 1 base at V and 1 base at J, with 11 bases between the two ends. The CDR3 region is CASSLMGASQETQYF. CDR3 coding DNA: TGCGCCAGCAGCTTGATGGGGGCCAGCCAAGAGACCCAGTACTTC.

V gene TRBV15 combines with J gene TRBJ2-7; maybe TRBD1 (5 bases). From germline, CDR1 is LNHNV and CDR2 YYDKDF (reference sequence). V was pared by 0 bases and J by 2 bases, with 11 bases between. This CDR3 has 15 residues. This CDR3 reads CATSRDQGVTYEQYF. CDR3 nucleotides: TGTGCCACCAGCAGAGATCAAGGGGTGACCTACGAGCAGTACTTC. Complete variable domain (other parts from reference TRBV15 and TRBJ2-7): DAMVIQNPRYQVTQFGKPVTLSCSQTLNHNVMYWYQQKSSQAPKLLFHYYDKDFNNEADTPDNFQSRRPNTSFCFLDIRSPGLGDTAMYLCATSRDQGVTYEQYFGPGTRLTVT.

The rearrangement joins TRBV5-4 to TRBJ2-5; 8 positions match TRBD2. V shed 2 bases, J shed 1 base, and the junction held 4 bases outside the gene matches. Germline CDR1 reads SGHNT; CDR2 reads YYREEE (reference sequence). The CDR3 is 15 amino acids. For the CDR3, the DNA is TGTGCCAGCAGCTTCCAGCGGGGGCCCCAAGAGACCCAGTACTTC. Protein sequence: CASSFQRGPQETQYF.

The V call is TRBV2, the J call TRBJ1-4; 9 positions agree with TRBD1. The CDR3 sequence is 13 residues long. The J segment lost 8 bases and the V segment lost 7 bases, leaving 5 bases of the junction unmatched. Germline lookup yields CDR1 SNHLY and CDR2 FYNNEI. The CDR3 is CASNRDREEKLFF. In DNA form, the CDR3 reads TGTGCCAGCAACCGGGACAGGGAGGAAAAACTGTTTTTT.

This clone was recorded a few times. J is TRBJ2-1 and V is TRBV6-4; weak D call: TRBD2 (6 bases). V dropped 3 bases and J dropped 10 bases, with 13 bases sitting between them. The CDR3 runs to 13 residues. Germline values: CDR1 MRHNA, CDR2 SNTAGT. The CDR3 nucleotides are TGTGCCAGCAGTGAGATTATGGCGGGGGAGCAGTTCTTC. Translated: CASSEIMAGEQFF.

This chain joins TRBV2 and TRBJ2-7; TRBD1 is a possible D gene (6 bases). CDR1 and CDR2 from the germline V gene are SNHLY and FYNNEI. The CDR3 consists of 15 residues. V was shortened by 4 bases and J by 4 bases, with 17 bases between the two germline ends. The CDR3 here is CASSANRVGGYEQYF. The CDR3 DNA sequence: TGTGCCAGCAGTGCAAACAGGGTCGGCGGTTACGAGCAGTACTTC.

The chain carries TRBV9 and TRBJ2-5; the D is unclear. V was pared by 4 bases and J by 5 bases, with 6 bases between. This CDR3 is built from 11 residues. The germline gives CDR1 SGDLS, CDR2 YYNGEE. The CDR3 DNA is TGTGCCAGCAGCACCGGGGAGACCCAGTACTTC. Its translation is CASSTGETQYF.

V and J are TRBV6-6 and TRBJ2-1; D gene uncertain. V lost 4 bases to trimming and J lost 5 bases, with 12 bases between them. CDR3 size: 14 residues. Germline V gives CDR1 MNHNY, CDR2 SVGAGI (reference sequence). The CDR3 loop reads CASSSPGENNEQFF. CDR3 DNA: TGTGCCAGCAGTTCCCCCGGTGAGAACAATGAGCAGTTCTTC.

This chain connects TRBV6-5 to TRBJ2-7; 7 bases fit TRBD1. This CDR3 spans 13 amino acids. J gave up 5 bases and V 6 bases, and 7 bases lay outside the gene matches. The germline gives CDR1 MNHEY, CDR2 SVGAGI. As DNA, the CDR3 is TGTGCCAGCAGGGGGACAGCCGCTAACGAGCAGTACTTC. Translation gives CASRGTAANEQYF.